This T cell receptor beta chain was found in a study of T-cell reconstitution after alpha-beta-depleted transplantation in children. The TCRbeta library was prepared with unique molecular identifiers. One entry per CDR3 protein results from TCRdb running MiXCR on the PCR reads. The sample lists around 110,000 distinct CDR3 sequences, about a tenth occurring once. Germline V lookup: CDR1 LGHNT, CDR2 FRNRAP. This CDR3 contains 13 residues. The junction had 9 bases not matched to a gene; V was cut back by 6 bases and J by 15 bases. Whole-study results and caveats: Several hundred rapidly expanded clones from non-depleted graft cells reportedly supplied alpha-beta T cells about two months post-transplant. When one year had passed after transplant, most T-cell counts and diversity came from newly produced T cells. Where some patients showed high TCRbeta diversity at day 60, it came from recipient T cells and thymic progenitors that had survived.

In this sample, this clonotype turned up many times. Its antigen is currently unknown. The sequence was obtained from a boy younger than 10 with acute lymphoblastic leukemia, due to receive a stem cell transplant. The sample consisted of PBMCs, taken before TCRalphabeta/CD19-depleted stem cell transplant. The chain is built from TRBV12-5 and TRBJ2-1, with 12 bases identical to TRBD2. The CDR3 spells CASGQSTSGGRFF. DNA of the CDR3: TGTGCTAGTGGCCAATCGACTAGCGGGGGAAGGTTCTTC.